Ten or more counts support the clone carrying this T cell receptor beta chain. Its antigen is not identified. A single record per CDR3 protein comes from TCRdb applying MiXCR to the PCR reads. The table lists around 470,000 distinct CDR3 sequences, around 21% of them singletons. V gave up 0 bases and J gave up 2 bases; unmatched junction bases: 12. Germline CDR1 is LGHNA and CDR2 is YSLEER. The CDR3 sequence is 18 residues long. This entry is derived from a study of molecular identifiers for immune sequencing clone quantification. Each library that profiled naive CD8 cells came from 20,000 to 1,000,000 sorted cells with 10%, 30% or 50% RNA. CD8+CD4-CCR7+CD45RA+ sorting gave the naive CD8 T cells. Broader study findings: Spike-in Jurkat TCR RNA from a single cell reportedly registered among approximately 1.1 million naive cells.

Sequenced material: naive CD8+ T cells from blood, with Jurkat cell RNA spiked in. Specified subset: FACS-sorted CD8+CD4-CCR7+CD45RA+ naive T cells. This TCR came from a human donor in good health. Some libraries in this study had Jurkat cell RNA spiked in. The chain uses TRBV4-3 and TRBJ2-7, with TRBD1 identical over 8 bases. The CDR3 reads CASSQDMSRTGITYEQYF. For the CDR3, the DNA is TGCGCCAGCAGCCAAGATATGAGCCGGACAGGGATTACCTACGAGCAGTACTTC.